The following is a TCR beta chain sequence with its context. Its antigen is currently unknown. Primers: 60 Vbeta forward and 13 Jbeta reverse. Sequencing was performed with immunoSEQ multiplex PCR; in TCRdb, only in-frame clones are kept and a portion is missing. This repertoire shows 150,000 to 200,000 clones, about 80% found once; its top ten account for around 2.1%. These data belong to a study of cytomegalovirus exposure and HLA in healthy donors. Regarding the study as a whole: The Asian-associated ancestry cluster reportedly had fewer N-insertions than the 666-donor mean in a later analysis. Near-uniform donor sequencing depth was presumed by presence/absence analyses.

CDR3 length equals 13 residues. Germline-derived CDR1 and CDR2 are SNHLY and FYNNEI. V was pared by 8 bases and J by 8 bases, with 6 bases of the junction left unmatched. Sample: PBMCs. The receptor's source is a man aged 45-65 years in good health and CMV-seropositive. The chain combines TRBV2 with TRBJ1-4, with 9 positions matching TRBD1. DNA of the CDR3: TGTGCCAGCGCGACAGGGGGAAGCGAAAAACTGTTTTTT. Its protein is CASATGGSEKLFF.